This TCR beta chain was obtained from a study of response to subunit inactivated influenza vaccine. Germline CDR1 is LNHNV and CDR2 is YYDKDF (reference sequence). Deletions cut 5 bases from V and 0 bases from J, with 14 bases between. The CDR3 has 17 amino acids. General study results and limits: Each seasonal influenza vaccination recruits few new T cells, the authors suggested.

This clonotype has more than one count but fewer than ten. Antigen unknown. TCRdb re-called the RT-PCR reads with MiXCR, one entry per CDR3 protein. The sample has 500,000 to 600,000 distinct CDR3 sequences, 13% to 15% seen once. The material sequenced was PBMCs from blood, taken 12 days after vaccination. V is TRBV15 and J is TRBJ1-6; D call uncertain. This TCR was sampled from a man aged 45 to 65 who received an inactivated influenza vaccine. The CDR3 loop is CATSANSRSSYNSPLHF. The CDR3 DNA reads as TGTGCCACCAGCGCCAACTCAAGGAGCTCCTATAATTCACCCCTCCACTTT.